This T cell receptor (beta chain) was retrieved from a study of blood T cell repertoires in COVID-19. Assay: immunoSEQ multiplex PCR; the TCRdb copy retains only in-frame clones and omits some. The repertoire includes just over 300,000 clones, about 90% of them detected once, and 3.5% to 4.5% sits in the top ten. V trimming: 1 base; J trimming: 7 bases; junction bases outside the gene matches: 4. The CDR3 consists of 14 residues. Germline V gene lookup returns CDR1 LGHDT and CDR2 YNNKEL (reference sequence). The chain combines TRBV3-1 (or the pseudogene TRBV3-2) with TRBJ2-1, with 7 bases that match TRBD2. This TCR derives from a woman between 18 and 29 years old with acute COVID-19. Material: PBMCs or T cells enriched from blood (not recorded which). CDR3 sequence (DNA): TGTGCCAGCAGCCAAGGGGCTAGCGGTAATGAGCAGTTCTTC. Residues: CASSQGASGNEQFF.